Listed below are T cell receptor beta chains from one sample, sequenced in a study of identical twins. MiXCR, run by TCRdb on the 5' RACE reads, gives a single entry per CDR3 protein. The sample includes around 570,000 distinct CDR3 sequences, just under 10% of them seen just once. These data were also reused for a study on yellow fever vaccine responses in identical twins.

Sequenced: PBMCs. The receptor source for this set is a woman aged 18-29 years in good health. CDR3s include the opening cysteine and the closing phenylalanine or tryptophan. Fields, in order: clone size, J gene, D gene, V gene, CDR3 DNA, CDR3 protein. The D gene is left open where the match is weak. Clone size appears in some rows only: once, few, many, or a class for an expanded clone.

>.|TRBJ1-1|.|TRBV18
TGTGCCAGCTCACCGGCAACGGGGGTAGGCACTGAAGCTTTCTTT
CASSPATGVGTEAFF
>few|TRBJ2-3|TRBD2|TRBV27
TGTGCCAGCAGTCCTTTAGCGGGGGCAGGGACGCAGTATTTT
CASSPLAGAGTQYF
>.|TRBJ2-6|.|TRBV27
TGTGCCAGCAGTTTAAAGGCCCCCTTCTCTGGGGCCAACGTCCTGACTTTC
CASSLKAPFSGANVLTF
>.|TRBJ2-3|TRBD2|TRBV20-1
TGCAGTGCTAGAGTCGGGACTAGCGGGGGCACAGATACGCAGTATTTT
CSARVGTSGGTDTQYF
>many|TRBJ1-1|TRBD1|TRBV13
TGTGCCAGCAGCTTAACAGGGGTCGCCGAAGCTTTCTTT
CASSLTGVAEAFF
>few|TRBJ2-4|TRBD2|TRBV6-2/TRBV6-3
TGTGCCAGCAGTCTGAAGCGGGAGGGCTTCGAAAACATTCAGTACTTC
CASSLKREGFENIQYF
>many|TRBJ2-1|TRBD2|TRBV28
TGTGCCAGCAGTTTAAGAGCGGGGGGGCATTTCGGGCAGTTCTTC
CASSLRAGGHFGQFF
>.|TRBJ2-5|.|TRBV12-3/TRBV12-4
TGTGCCAGCACCCCCCCCGGTGGGGCGCCCCTTCGGGAGACCCAGTACTTC
CASTPPGGAPLRETQYF
>.|TRBJ2-7|TRBD2|TRBV29-1
TGCAGCGTTGCTCTAAGCGGGAGGAACTACGAGCAGTACTTC
CSVALSGRNYEQYF
>.|TRBJ2-1|TRBD2|TRBV6-2/TRBV6-3
TGTGCCAGCAGTCTCGCTAGCGGGAGGGGGGATAGGGAGCAGTTCTTC
CASSLASGRGDREQFF
>few|TRBJ1-1|TRBD1|TRBV7-2
TGTGCCAGCAGCTTCCTGACAGGGGGCTATACTGAAGCTTTCTTT
CASSFLTGGYTEAFF
>.|TRBJ2-7|.|TRBV4-3
TGCGCCAGCAGCCAAGAGCCCGGCAGGACCGAGCAGTACTTC
CASSQEPGRTEQYF
>many|TRBJ2-7|TRBD1|TRBV12-3/TRBV12-4
TGTGCCAGCAGTACCGGGACAGGGGGCAACGAGCAGTACTTC
CASSTGTGGNEQYF
>many|TRBJ2-7|.|TRBV28
TGTGCCAGCAGTTTAACTCCGGGGGCCTACGAGCAGTACTTC
CASSLTPGAYEQYF
>many|TRBJ1-1|.|TRBV20-1
TGCAGTGCTAGGCCCTTTGTTGCGTTAGGACTGAACACTGAAGCTTTCTTT
CSARPFVALGLNTEAFF
>many|TRBJ2-7|.|TRBV15
TGTGCCACCAGCAGAGTCCTGGGGAACGAGCAGTACTTC
CATSRVLGNEQYF
>few|TRBJ2-1|.|TRBV9
TGTGCCAGCAGCGTAGCTACAGGGACGTCCTACAATGAGCAGTTCTTC
CASSVATGTSYNEQFF
>.|TRBJ2-1|TRBD1|TRBV7-9
TGTGCCAGCAGCTCTCCGGGACAGCCCTACAATGAGCAGTTCTTC
CASSSPGQPYNEQFF
>few|TRBJ1-1|.|TRBV7-3
TGTGCCAGCAGCAGAGGGAAAAAAACTGAAGCTTTCTTT
CASSRGKKTEAFF
>many|TRBJ2-5|.|TRBV7-9
TGTGCCAGCAGCTTAGGGACCACCCAGTACTTC
CASSLGTTQYF
>.|TRBJ2-7|TRBD1|TRBV10-3
TGTGCCATCAGTGCTGAGGGACAGGGGTACGAGCAGTACTTC
CAISAEGQGYEQYF
>.|TRBJ2-7|TRBD2|TRBV12-3/TRBV12-4
TGTGCCAGCAGTGTGAATCTGGGTCGGCTAGCGGCATCCTACGAGCAGTACTTC
CASSVNLGRLAASYEQYF
>.|TRBJ2-7|TRBD1|TRBV4-1
TGCGCCAGCAGCCAAGACCTGGGGACAGCCTCCTACGAGCAGTACTTC
CASSQDLGTASYEQYF